This TCR beta chain was retrieved from a study of metastatic and nonmetastatic thyroid tumors. CDR1 is SQVTM and CDR2 is ANQGSEA in the germline V gene. The CDR3 length is 12 residues. Trimming shortened V by 6 bases and J by 2 bases, and 10 bases separated the two germline ends. This clone has at least ten counts. From the PCR reads, TCRdb re-called clones with MiXCR. The sample includes roughly 28,000 clones, roughly 17% seen only once; the top ten take 4% to 5%. Among the patients, none had received any treatment before thyroid surgery. The origin of this receptor is a female donor with papillary thyroid cancer or a benign thyroid nodule (not recorded which). Some clones in this sample may be carry-over from other donors' samples. This chain uses TRBV29-1 with TRBJ1-2, with a possible D match to TRBD1 (6 bases). Sequencing input: blood. CDR3 DNA sequence: TGCAGCGTAGGGGACACCAACTATGGCTACACCTTC. Translation: CSVGDTNYGYTF.